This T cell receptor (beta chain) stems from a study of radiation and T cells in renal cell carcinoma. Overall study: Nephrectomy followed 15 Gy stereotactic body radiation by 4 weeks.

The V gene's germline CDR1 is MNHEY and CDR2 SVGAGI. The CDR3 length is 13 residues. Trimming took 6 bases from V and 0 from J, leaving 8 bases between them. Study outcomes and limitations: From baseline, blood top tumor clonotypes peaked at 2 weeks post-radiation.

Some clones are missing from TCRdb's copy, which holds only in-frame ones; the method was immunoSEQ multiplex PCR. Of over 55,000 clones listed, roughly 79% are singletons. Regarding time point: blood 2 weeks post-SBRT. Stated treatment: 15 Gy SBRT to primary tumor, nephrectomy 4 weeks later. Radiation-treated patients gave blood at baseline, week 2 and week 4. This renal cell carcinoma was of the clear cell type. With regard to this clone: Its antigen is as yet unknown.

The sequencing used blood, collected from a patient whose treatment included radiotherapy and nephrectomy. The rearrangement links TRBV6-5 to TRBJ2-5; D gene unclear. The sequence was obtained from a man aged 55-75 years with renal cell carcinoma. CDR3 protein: CASRRTDQETQYF. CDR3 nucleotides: TGTGCCAGCAGGCGGACGGACCAAGAGACCCAGTACTTC.